This is a list of T cell receptor beta chains from one sample in a study of CD8 T cells in Susac syndrome. TCRdb recomputed calls from the immunoSEQ multiplex PCR reads with MiXCR, one row per CDR3 protein. The sample contains 120,000 or so distinct CDR3 sequences, over 85% of which appear only once. The sequenced sample was CD8+ T cells from PBMCs. These receptors came from a human donor with Susac syndrome. The CDR3 runs from the conserved cysteine through the conserved F or W. A D gene is named only where the DNA matches it firmly. Size tells how often a clone was seen (once, few, many) or the class of an expanded clone, and some rows leave it out.

j_call clone_size v_call d_call cdr3_aa cdr3_nt
TRBJ2-7 NA TRBV11-2 NA CASSLDRAAEVGEQYF TGTGCCAGCAGCTTAGATCGGGCGGCAGAAGTGGGGGAGCAGTACTTC
TRBJ1-4 NA TRBV27 NA CASSLTRANPEKLFF TGTGCCAGCAGTTTAACACGAGCGAACCCTGAAAAACTGTTTTTT
TRBJ1-1 once TRBV27 TRBD1 CASSLWGGQGFTEAFF TGTGCCAGCAGTTTATGGGGGGGACAGGGCTTTACTGAAGCTTTCTTT
TRBJ2-3 NA TRBV6-4 NA CASSERDTDTQYF TGTGCCAGCAGTGAGAGGGATACGGATACGCAGTATTTT
TRBJ2-4 NA TRBV10-3 NA CAISEGGAIQYF TGTGCCATCAGTGAAGGTGGGGCTATTCAGTACTTC
TRBJ1-1 NA TRBV4-2 NA CASSQVGLGMNTEAFF TGTGCCAGCAGCCAGGTTGGCCTTGGGATGAACACTGAAGCTTTCTTT
TRBJ2-2 NA TRBV7-9 NA CASGSVDTGELFF TGTGCCAGCGGTTCGGTAGACACCGGGGAGCTGTTTTTT
TRBJ1-4 NA TRBV20-1 NA CSARGARDGGEKLFF TGCAGTGCTAGAGGGGCCCGAGATGGGGGGGAAAAACTGTTTTTT
TRBJ2-5 few TRBV13 NA CASSLGSETQYF TGTGCCAGCAGCTTAGGATCGGAGACCCAGTACTTC
TRBJ1-1 NA TRBV30 TRBD1 CAWRGQGVNTEAFF TGTGCCTGGAGGGGGCAGGGGGTTAACACTGAAGCTTTCTTT
TRBJ2-7 NA TRBV5-1 TRBD1 CASSGGQGPYEQYF TGCGCCAGCAGCGGGGGACAGGGTCCCTACGAGCAGTACTTC
TRBJ2-2 NA TRBV2 NA CASSEGAGELFF TGTGCCAGCAGTGAAGGCGCCGGGGAGCTGTTTTTT
TRBJ2-1 NA TRBV6-4 TRBD2 CASSGTSGDYNEQFF TGTGCCAGCAGTGGCACTAGCGGGGATTACAATGAGCAGTTCTTC
TRBJ2-7 NA TRBV27 NA CASSPSRAHEQYF TGTGCCAGCAGTCCCAGCCGGGCTCACGAGCAGTACTTC
TRBJ2-7 NA TRBV29-1 NA CSAIYRDTGYEQYF TGCAGCGCCATATATCGGGACACTGGCTACGAGCAGTACTTC
TRBJ2-7 few TRBV5-1 NA CASSRSDSTYEQYF TGCGCCAGCAGCCGCTCGGACAGCACCTACGAGCAGTACTTC
TRBJ2-7 NA TRBV20-1 TRBD2 CSAKYGGSEQYF TGCAGTGCTAAGTACGGGGGGAGCGAGCAGTACTTC
TRBJ2-1 NA TRBV12-5 TRBD2 CASGLYSKLAASYNEQFF TGTGCTAGTGGTTTGTATTCTAAACTAGCGGCCTCCTACAATGAGCAGTTCTTC
TRBJ2-1 NA TRBV12-3/TRBV12-4 TRBD2 CASSLLAGHNEQFF TGTGCCAGCAGTTTACTAGCGGGGCACAATGAGCAGTTCTTC
TRBJ1-1 NA TRBV2 NA CASIDDSTEAFF TGTGCCAGCATCGACGACAGCACTGAAGCTTTCTTT
TRBJ2-2 NA TRBV12-3/TRBV12-4 NA CASSLKPAVGELFF TGTGCCAGCAGTTTAAAGCCAGCGGTCGGGGAGCTGTTTTTT
TRBJ2-7 once TRBV7-9 TRBD2 CASSYSGTNYEQYF TGTGCCAGCAGCTACTCCGGGACTAACTACGAGCAGTACTTC
TRBJ2-3 once TRBV11-3 TRBD2 CASSFDGASGRTQYF TGTGCCAGCAGCTTCGACGGGGCTAGCGGGAGAACGCAGTATTTT
TRBJ1-2 NA TRBV3-1 NA CASPKKNYGYTF TGTGCCAGCCCCAAGAAGAACTATGGCTACACCTTC
TRBJ1-1 NA TRBV4-2 TRBD1 CASSHSGQGNTEAFF TGTGCCAGCAGCCATTCGGGACAGGGGAACACTGAAGCTTTCTTT
TRBJ2-1 NA TRBV5-4 NA CASTKAESSYNEQFF TGTGCCAGCACCAAAGCGGAAAGCTCCTACAATGAGCAGTTCTTC
TRBJ2-1 NA TRBV15 TRBD2 CATSSAPGLAFNEQFF TGTGCCACCAGCAGTGCCCCGGGACTAGCGTTCAATGAGCAGTTCTTC
TRBJ2-4 NA TRBV7-9 TRBD2 CASSYSGAVGAKNIQYF TGTGCCAGCAGCTATAGCGGGGCTGTTGGTGCCAAAAACATTCAGTACTTC
TRBJ2-1 NA TRBV2 TRBD2 CASSEGLALYNEQFF TGTGCCAGCAGTGAGGGACTAGCGTTGTACAATGAGCAGTTCTTC
TRBJ2-1 NA TRBV9 TRBD1 CASSGEDRGHNEQFF TGTGCCAGCAGCGGGGAAGACAGGGGGCACAATGAGCAGTTCTTC
TRBJ1-5 NA TRBV6-6 NA CAGRQRVNQPQHF TGTGCCGGACGTCAGAGGGTCAATCAGCCCCAGCATTTT
TRBJ2-2 NA TRBV5-1 NA CASSSRGTGELFF TGCGCCAGCAGCTCCAGGGGAACCGGGGAGCTGTTTTTT
TRBJ1-1 NA TRBV6-2/TRBV6-3 NA CASSYSEEQTEAFF TGTGCCAGCAGTTATTCCGAGGAGCAGACTGAAGCTTTCTTT
TRBJ1-2 NA TRBV7-9 NA CASSFASVYYGYTF TGTGCCAGCAGCTTCGCATCAGTTTACTATGGCTACACCTTC
TRBJ1-1 NA TRBV30 TRBD1 CAWSDRGAEAFF TGTGCCTGGAGTGACAGGGGCGCTGAAGCTTTCTTT
TRBJ1-1 NA TRBV4-1 NA CASSRLANTEAFF TGCGCCAGCAGCCGACTAGCTAACACTGAAGCTTTCTTT
TRBJ2-7 NA TRBV6-2/TRBV6-3 NA CATKISRGSYEQYF TGTGCCACAAAGATCTCCAGGGGTTCCTACGAGCAGTACTTC
TRBJ2-1 NA TRBV29-1 NA CSVEDSRRALNEQFF TGCAGCGTTGAAGATTCGCGGAGGGCCCTCAATGAGCAGTTCTTC
TRBJ2-7 NA TRBV6-2/TRBV6-3 NA CASSFQGISYEQYF TGTGCCAGCAGTTTCCAGGGTATATCCTACGAGCAGTACTTC
TRBJ1-2 NA TRBV7-9 NA CASSPRGTPNYGYTF TGTGCCAGCAGCCCACGAGGGACTCCTAACTATGGCTACACCTTC
TRBJ2-3 NA TRBV11-2 NA CASSSLPGHGTDTQYF TGTGCCAGCAGCTCCCTCCCGGGACACGGCACAGATACGCAGTATTTT
TRBJ2-7 NA TRBV13 TRBD1 CASSLELGQGAYEQYF TGTGCCAGCAGCTTAGAATTGGGACAGGGAGCCTACGAGCAGTACTTC
TRBJ2-7 few TRBV20-1 TRBD2 CSARFGAGDSDEQYF TGCAGTGCTAGGTTCGGGGCGGGAGATAGCGACGAGCAGTACTTC
TRBJ1-4 NA TRBV9 NA CASSDRNEKLFF TGTGCCAGCAGCGACCGTAATGAAAAACTGTTTTTT
TRBJ2-7 NA TRBV2 NA CASSELGGRTDEQYF TGTGCCAGCAGTGAACTCGGGGGGCGCACCGACGAGCAGTACTTC
TRBJ2-5 NA TRBV28 NA CASSLVSWKETQYF TGTGCCAGCAGTTTAGTGTCTTGGAAAGAGACCCAGTACTTC
TRBJ1-2 NA TRBV12-3/TRBV12-4 NA CASSDSGRTVGYTF TGTGCCAGCAGTGATAGTGGACGGACTGTCGGCTACACCTTC
TRBJ2-1 NA TRBV19 TRBD2 CASSILTSGGEQFF TGTGCCAGTAGTATCCTGACTAGCGGGGGTGAGCAGTTCTTC
TRBJ1-1 NA TRBV7-9 NA CASSRPGGNTEAFF TGTGCCAGCAGCCGACCTGGGGGGAACACTGAAGCTTTCTTT
TRBJ2-1 NA TRBV30 NA CAWAQSEGNEQFF TGTGCCTGGGCGCAGTCTGAGGGCAATGAGCAGTTCTTC
TRBJ2-5 NA TRBV12-3/TRBV12-4 NA CASQGGRETQYF TGTGCCAGCCAGGGTGGACGGGAGACCCAGTACTTC
TRBJ2-5 NA TRBV3-1 NA CASSQTSSGTQYF TGTGCCAGCAGCCAAACATCCTCAGGAACCCAGTACTTC
TRBJ1-2 NA TRBV6-5 NA CASSYYQGLDGYTF TGTGCCAGCAGTTATTACCAGGGGCTGGATGGCTACACCTTC
TRBJ2-3 NA TRBV9 TRBD2 CASSVDISGGTDTQYF TGTGCCAGCAGCGTAGATATTAGCGGGGGAACAGATACGCAGTATTTT
TRBJ1-5 NA TRBV4-1 NA CASSQDDLGYQPQHF TGCGCCAGCAGCCAAGACGATCTAGGTTATCAGCCCCAGCATTTT
TRBJ2-7 NA TRBV3-1 NA CASSQPGLHSYEQYF TGTGCCAGCAGCCAACCGGGACTGCACTCCTACGAGCAGTACTTC
TRBJ2-7 once TRBV25-1 NA CASSEKDSLGLYEQYF TGTGCCAGCAGTGAAAAGGACAGTCTGGGATTATACGAGCAGTACTTC
TRBJ2-4 once TRBV19 TRBD2 CASRLSGEAKNIQYF TGTGCCAGTAGACTAAGCGGGGAGGCCAAAAACATTCAGTACTTC
TRBJ1-2 NA TRBV5-4 NA CASSLESGNNYGYTF TGTGCCAGCAGCTTGGAGTCAGGGAATAACTATGGCTACACCTTC